This T cell receptor beta chain was identified in a study of fetal regulatory T cell absence and autoimmunity. As for the study in general: The IPEX patients lacked clinical diabetes but had exocrine pancreas autoimmunity. Regarding the study as a whole: Antigen-driven pancreatic autoimmunity before birth in IPEX was inferred from oligoclonal enrichment. Compared with cord blood, pancreas showed oligoclonal TCR enrichment, some clones over 80-fold.

This was a survey-level run. Using immunoSEQ multiplex PCR, the repertoire was profiled, and TCRdb retains in-frame clones only, with some absent. The sample has about 95,000 clones; roughly 70% are singletons. This clone was counted between two and nine times. What it binds is not known. The CDR3 has 14 residues. Germline V gives CDR1 MNHNS, CDR2 SASEGT. V lost 3 bases to trimming and J lost 10 bases, with 13 bases between them. Sequenced sample: pancreas tissue. This clonotype was obtained from a male donor with IPEX syndrome. This chain connects TRBV6-1 to TRBJ1-6, with D uncertain. The CDR3 DNA reads as TGTGCCAGCAGTGAGGTCGGGGAGGCCTCACCCCTCCACTTT. Translated: CASSEVGEASPLHF.